This T cell receptor (beta chain) emerged from a study of blood T cell repertoires in COVID-19. Across the study: COVID-19 samples, acute and convalescent, were from the United States, Italy and Spain. Nucleic acid was either cDNA or gDNA, and it came from T cells, B-cell-depleted T cells, or PBMCs.

V was clipped by 2 bases and J by 4 bases, with 9 bases between them. The CDR3 loop spans 14 amino acids. Germline V gene sequence: CDR1 SGHKS, CDR2 YYEKEE (reference sequence). Clones were read by immunoSEQ multiplex PCR, and TCRdb kept only the in-frame ones, dropping some. The sample lists tens of thousands of clones; roughly four fifths were seen once. The clonotype originates from a man aged 70 or older with COVID-19, enrolled during active disease. The sequenced sample consisted of peripheral blood. The V gene is TRBV5-5, the J gene TRBJ2-2; D is uncertain. The CDR3 region is CASSFYGSTGELFF. CDR3 bases: TGTGCCAGCAGCTTCTACGGTAGCACCGGGGAGCTGTTTTTT. The full variable domain, rest sourced from reference TRBV5-5 and TRBJ2-2, is DAGVTQSPTHLIKTRGQQVTLRCSPISGHKSVSWYQQVLGQGPQFIFQYYEKEERGRGNFPDRFSARQFPNYSSELNVNALLLGDSALYLCASSFYGSTGELFFGEGSRLTVL.